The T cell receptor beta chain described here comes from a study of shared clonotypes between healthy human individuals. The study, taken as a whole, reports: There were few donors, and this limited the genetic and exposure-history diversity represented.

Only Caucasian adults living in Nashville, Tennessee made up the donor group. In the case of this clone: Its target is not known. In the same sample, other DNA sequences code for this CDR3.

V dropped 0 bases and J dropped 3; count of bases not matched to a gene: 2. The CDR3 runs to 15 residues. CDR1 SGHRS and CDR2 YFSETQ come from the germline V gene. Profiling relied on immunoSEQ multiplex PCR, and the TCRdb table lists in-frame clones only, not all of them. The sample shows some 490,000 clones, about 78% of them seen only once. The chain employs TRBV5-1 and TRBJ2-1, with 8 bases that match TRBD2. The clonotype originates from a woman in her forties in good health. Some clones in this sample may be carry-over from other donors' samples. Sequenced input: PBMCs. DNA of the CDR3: TGCGCCAGCAGCTTGGGGCTAGCGGGCTACAATGAGCAGTTCTTC. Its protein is CASSLGLAGYNEQFF. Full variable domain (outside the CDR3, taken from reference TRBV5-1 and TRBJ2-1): KAGVTQTPRYLIKTRGQQVTLSCSPISGHRSVSWYQQTPGQGLQFLFEYFSETQRNKGNFPGRFSGRQFSNSRSEMNVSTLELGDSALYLCASSLGLAGYNEQFFGPGTRLTVL.